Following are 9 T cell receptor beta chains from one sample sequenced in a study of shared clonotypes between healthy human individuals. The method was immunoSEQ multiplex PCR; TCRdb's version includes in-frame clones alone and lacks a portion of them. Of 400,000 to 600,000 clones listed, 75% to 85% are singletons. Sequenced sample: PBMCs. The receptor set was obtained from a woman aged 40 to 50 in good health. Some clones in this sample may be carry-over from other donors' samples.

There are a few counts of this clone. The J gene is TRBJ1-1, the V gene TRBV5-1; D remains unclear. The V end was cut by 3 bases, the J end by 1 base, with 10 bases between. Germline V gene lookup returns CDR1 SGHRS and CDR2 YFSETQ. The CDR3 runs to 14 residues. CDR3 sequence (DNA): TGCGCCAGCAGCTCGGCTCCAGGGAACACTGAAGCTTTCTTT. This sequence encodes CASSSAPGNTEAFF.

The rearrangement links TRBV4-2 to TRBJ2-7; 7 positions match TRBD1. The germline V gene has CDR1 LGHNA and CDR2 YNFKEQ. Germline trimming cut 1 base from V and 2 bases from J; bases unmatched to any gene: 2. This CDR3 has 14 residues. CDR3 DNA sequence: TGTGCCAGCAGCCAAGGGGACAGCACCTACGAGCAGTACTTC. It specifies CASSQGDSTYEQYF.

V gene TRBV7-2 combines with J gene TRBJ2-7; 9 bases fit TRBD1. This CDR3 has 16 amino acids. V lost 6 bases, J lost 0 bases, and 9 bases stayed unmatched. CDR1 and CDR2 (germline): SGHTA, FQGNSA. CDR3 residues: CASSSHPGQGSYEQYF. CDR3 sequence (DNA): TGTGCCAGCAGTTCGCATCCGGGACAGGGCTCCTACGAGCAGTACTTC. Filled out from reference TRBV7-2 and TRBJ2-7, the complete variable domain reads GAGVSQSPSNKVTEKGKDVELRCDPISGHTALYWYRQSLGQGLEFLIYFQGNSAPDKSGLPSDRFSAERTGGSVSTLTIQRTQQEDSAVYLCASSSHPGQGSYEQYFGPGTRLTVT.

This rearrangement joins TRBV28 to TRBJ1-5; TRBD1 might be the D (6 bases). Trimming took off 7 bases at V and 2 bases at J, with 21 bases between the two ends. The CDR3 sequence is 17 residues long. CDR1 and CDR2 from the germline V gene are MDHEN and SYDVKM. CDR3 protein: CASTQSRGAQGNQPQHF. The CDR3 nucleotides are TGTGCCAGCACCCAAAGCCGGGGGGCGCAGGGCAATCAGCCCCAGCATTTT.

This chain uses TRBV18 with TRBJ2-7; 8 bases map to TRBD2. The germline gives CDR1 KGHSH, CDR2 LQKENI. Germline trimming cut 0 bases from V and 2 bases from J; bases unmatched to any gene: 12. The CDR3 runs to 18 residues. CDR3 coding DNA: TGTGCCAGCTCACCACCATTGTCTACGCGGGAGGAAGCCTACGAGCAGTACTTC. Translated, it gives CASSPPLSTREEAYEQYF.

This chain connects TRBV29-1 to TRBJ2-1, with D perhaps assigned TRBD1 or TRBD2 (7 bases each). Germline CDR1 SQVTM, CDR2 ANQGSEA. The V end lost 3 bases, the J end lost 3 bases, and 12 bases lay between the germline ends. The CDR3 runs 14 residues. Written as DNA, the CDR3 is TGCAGCGTTGACAGGGGGGAGGGCTACAATGAGCAGTTCTTC. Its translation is CSVDRGEGYNEQFF.

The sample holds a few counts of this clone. CDR3 protein: CAWREEREAEAFF. For the CDR3, the DNA is TGTGCCTGGAGGGAGGAAAGGGAGGCTGAAGCTTTCTTT. The genes are TRBV30 and TRBJ1-1; no reliable D call. This CDR3 contains 13 residues. The germline V gene encodes CDR1 GTSNPN and CDR2 SVGIG (reference sequence). The V and J ends lost 3 bases and 6 bases respectively, with 14 bases between them.

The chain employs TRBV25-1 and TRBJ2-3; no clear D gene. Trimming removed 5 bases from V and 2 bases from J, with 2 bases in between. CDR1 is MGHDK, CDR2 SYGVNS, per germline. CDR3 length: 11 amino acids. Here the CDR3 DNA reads TGTGCCAGCAGTTACACAGATACGCAGTATTTT. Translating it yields CASSYTDTQYF.

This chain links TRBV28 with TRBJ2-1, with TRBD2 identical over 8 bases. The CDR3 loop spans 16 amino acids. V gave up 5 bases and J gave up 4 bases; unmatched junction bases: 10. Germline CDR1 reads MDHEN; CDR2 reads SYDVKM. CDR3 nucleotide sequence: TGTGCCAGCAGTGGCCTTACTAGCGGACCTTACAATGAGCAGTTCTTC. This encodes CASSGLTSGPYNEQFF.